The following is a TCR beta chain sequence with its context. What it recognizes is unknown. TCRdb re-called the reads through MiXCR, storing one row per CDR3 protein. The data contain 150,000 to 200,000 distinct CDR3 sequences, roughly a fifth of them singletons. The entry originates in a study of T cell repertoires in cytomegalovirus infection. Overall study results and limits: There were HLA-C-restricted CMV-specific TCR beta clonotypes dominating the ex vivo response.

The specimen sequenced was PBMCs. The receptor comes from a human donor in good health (CMV status not recorded). Some clones in this sample may be carry-over from other donors' samples.

The CDR3 sequence is CASIKAGAFYGYTF. The CDR3 nucleotides read TGTGCCAGCATTAAGGCCGGGGCCTTCTATGGCTACACCTTC. The chain uses TRBV6-8 and TRBJ1-2, with a possible D match to TRBD1 (5 bases). The CDR3 is made up of 14 amino acids. CDR1 is MNHGY, CDR2 SAAAGT, per germline. Trimming stripped 7 bases from V and 4 bases from J, with 16 bases between.